The source of this T cell receptor (beta chain) is a study of chemoradiotherapy in HPV16-positive cancers. Study information: Candidate HPV-specific clones and shared TCR motifs came from a couple of HPV16-positive patients. Study-wide results and caveats: In HPV16-positive patients, HPV-responsive T-cell expansion tracked better recurrence-free survival. Non-HPV-specific T cells did not expand in tumors during treatment, whereas candidate HPV-specific clones and E7-related motifs did.

The germline V gene encodes CDR1 MNHEY and CDR2 SMNVEV (reference sequence). V shed 5 bases and J 7 bases; nucleotides not matched to a gene: 10. CDR3 length: 16 amino acids. Of note for this clone: Its target is unknown.

Clones were read by immunoSEQ multiplex PCR, and TCRdb kept only the in-frame ones, dropping some. The table lists approximately 15,000 clones, around 78% of them singletons. This TCR was recovered from a human donor with HPV-associated anogenital cancer. This specimen was acquired from a patient who underwent chemoradiotherapy. This chain joins TRBV27 and TRBJ2-4, with 11 bases that match TRBD1. CDR3 sequence: CASSQGGTGGFNIQYF. Here the CDR3 DNA reads TGTGCCAGCAGTCAAGGCGGGACAGGGGGGTTCAACATTCAGTACTTC.